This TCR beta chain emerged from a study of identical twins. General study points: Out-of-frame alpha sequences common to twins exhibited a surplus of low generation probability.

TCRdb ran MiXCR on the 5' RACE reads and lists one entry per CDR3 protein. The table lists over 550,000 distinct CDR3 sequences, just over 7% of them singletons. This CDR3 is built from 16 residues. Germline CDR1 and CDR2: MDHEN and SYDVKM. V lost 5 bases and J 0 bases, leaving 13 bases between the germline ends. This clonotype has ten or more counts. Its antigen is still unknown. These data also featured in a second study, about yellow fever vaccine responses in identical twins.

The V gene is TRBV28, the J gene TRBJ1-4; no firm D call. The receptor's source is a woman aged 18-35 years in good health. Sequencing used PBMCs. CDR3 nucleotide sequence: TGTGCCAGCAGTCCCCCCTTAAGTGCAACTAATGAAAAACTGTTTTTT. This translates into CASSPPLSATNEKLFF.